Given below is one TCR beta chain in context. These data belong to a study of blood T cell repertoires in COVID-19. Study at large: Samples came from the United States, Italy and Spain, spanning acute and convalescent COVID-19. Nucleic acid was either cDNA or gDNA, and it came from T cells, B-cell-depleted T cells, or PBMCs.

Germline V gives CDR1 SGHTA, CDR2 FQGNSA. This CDR3 is built from 15 residues. Trimming took 4 bases from V and 2 from J; bases not matched to a gene: 5. Per the original data handling: Reference gene primer amplification yielded estimated nucleated cell counts. Generated by immunoSEQ multiplex PCR, the TCRdb table keeps only in-frame clones and is missing some. V and J calls and clone size are as listed in that table; D and trimming were resolved from the DNA. Of fewer than 250,000 clones detected, almost 90% appear once; the ten largest clones hold 14% to 15%. Clinical history as reported by participants underpinned cohort assignment.

The genes are TRBV7-2 and TRBJ2-5; 9 bases agree with TRBD2. Sample: PBMCs or T cells enriched from blood (not recorded which). This TCR was recovered from a woman aged 45-65 years with acute COVID-19. The CDR3 is CASSSLAGRQETQYF. As DNA, the CDR3 is TGTGCCAGCAGCTCCCTAGCGGGAAGACAAGAGACCCAGTACTTC.